A selection of T cell receptor beta chains follows, all from one sample in a study of blood T cell repertoires in COVID-19. The protocol was immunoSEQ multiplex PCR, while the TCRdb copy is restricted to in-frame clones and leaves out a portion. The data show around 470,000 clones, roughly 87% seen once. The sequenced material came from PBMCs or T cells enriched from blood (not recorded which). These receptors were collected from a man aged 18 to 29 who had recovered from COVID-19. Both conserved end residues are part of each CDR3. A D gene is named only where the DNA matches it firmly. Some rows mark clone size as missing; the rest say once, few, many or name a class of expanded clone.

J | D | V | size | DNA | CDR3
TRBJ1-5 | TRBD1 | TRBV27 | NA | TGTGCCAGCAGAACTTATTACAGGGGCAGCAATCAGCCCCAGCATTTT | CASRTYYRGSNQPQHF
TRBJ2-7 | TRBD1 | TRBV27 | NA | TGTGCCAGCAGCTCGTCCTGGGACAGCTCCTACGAGCAGTACTTC | CASSSSWDSSYEQYF
TRBJ1-2 | NA | TRBV28 | NA | TGTGCCAGCAGTCTCCGACAGTTTGGCTACACCTTC | CASSLRQFGYTF
TRBJ2-3 | NA | TRBV2 | NA | TGTGCCAGCAGTGAAGGGGACACGTCGGTAGATACGCAGTATTTT | CASSEGDTSVDTQYF
TRBJ2-7 | NA | TRBV23-1 | NA | TGCGCCAGCAGTCAGCTCGGAAAACTGACTTACGAGCAGTACTTC | CASSQLGKLTYEQYF
TRBJ2-1 | TRBD1 | TRBV29-1 | NA | TGCAGCGTTGCGAATCTAGGGAGACAGGGCAATAAGCAGTTCTTC | CSVANLGRQGNKQFF
TRBJ2-1 | TRBD2 | TRBV19 | NA | TGTGCCAGTGGGCGGACTAGCGAATACAATGAGCAGTTCTTC | CASGRTSEYNEQFF
TRBJ1-2 | TRBD1 | TRBV5-1 | NA | TGCGCCAGCAGCACCAGGACAGGGGGGAACTATGGCTACACCTTC | CASSTRTGGNYGYTF
TRBJ2-3 | NA | TRBV18 | NA | TGTGCCAGCTCACGGCTGAGCGCCACAGATACGCAGTATTTT | CASSRLSATDTQYF
TRBJ1-2 | NA | TRBV6-5 | NA | TGTGCCAGCAGTTACCATACAGCTAACTATGGCTACACCTTC | CASSYHTANYGYTF
TRBJ1-2 | TRBD1 | TRBV30 | NA | TGTGCCTGGAGGTATCCGGGACAGGGGTCTGGCTACACCTTC | CAWRYPGQGSGYTF
TRBJ1-5 | NA | TRBV21-1 | NA | TGTGCCAGCAGCAAAGACGGGGACGGACAGGGAAGGTTTCAGCCCCAGCATTTT | CASSKDGDGQGRFQPQHF
TRBJ1-6 | NA | TRBV27 | NA | TGTGCCAGCAGTTCCGCCGGGGCCTATAATTCACCCCTCCACTTT | CASSSAGAYNSPLHF
TRBJ1-6 | NA | TRBV5-1 | once | TGCGCCAGCAGCCTCGGACAGACCAATTCACCCCTCCACTTT | CASSLGQTNSPLHF
TRBJ1-3 | TRBD1 | TRBV28 | NA | TGTGCCAGCATCAGCGGGACAGGGCGCTCTGGAAACACCATATATTTT | CASISGTGRSGNTIYF
TRBJ2-7 | NA | TRBV19 | NA | TGTGCCAGTAGTCCCGGGGGCTACGAGCAGTACTTC | CASSPGGYEQYF
TRBJ2-3 | TRBD2 | TRBV7-9 | NA | TGTGCCAGCAGCTTGGGGACTAGCGGGGGGGATACGCAGTATTTT | CASSLGTSGGDTQYF
TRBJ1-1 | NA | TRBV11-3 | NA | TGTGCCAGCAGCTCAGGGTTAACTGAAGCTTTCTTT | CASSSGLTEAFF
TRBJ2-1 | TRBD2 | TRBV29-1 | NA | TGCAGCGTTGAGGGATATAAGACTAGCGGGGATGAGCAGTTCTTC | CSVEGYKTSGDEQFF
TRBJ2-2 | TRBD2 | TRBV15 | few | TGTGCCACCAGTCGTACTAGCGGTAGCGGGGAGCTGTTTTTT | CATSRTSGSGELFF
TRBJ2-1 | TRBD2 | TRBV7-9 | NA | TGTGCCAGCAGAGGGAATTGGGGGACTAGCGGGAGGGCCAGGGATGAGCAGTTCTTC | CASRGNWGTSGRARDEQFF
TRBJ2-1 | TRBD2 | TRBV5-1 | NA | TGCGCCAGCAGCGGCGTAGCGGGAGGGCTTCCAAATGAGCAGTTCTTC | CASSGVAGGLPNEQFF
TRBJ2-5 | NA | TRBV28 | NA | TGTGCCAGCATGTCTCTCCCTCAAGAGACCCAGTACTTC | CASMSLPQETQYF
TRBJ1-1 | NA | TRBV9 | NA | TGTGCCAGCAGGCCGACCCTGGGAGAAAACACTGAAGCTTTCTTT | CASRPTLGENTEAFF
TRBJ2-5 | NA | TRBV7-2 | NA | TGTGCCAGCAGCTTAGAACTAGTCCAAGAGACCCAGTACTTC | CASSLELVQETQYF
TRBJ2-7 | NA | TRBV28 | NA | TGTGCCAGCAGTTTGAAAGGGAGAAGGTACGAGCAGTACTTC | CASSLKGRRYEQYF
TRBJ1-5 | NA | TRBV18 | NA | TGTGCCAGCTCACCAGAACTGAGCAATCAGCCCCAGCATTTT | CASSPELSNQPQHF
TRBJ2-2 | TRBD2 | TRBV25-1 | NA | TGTGCCAGCAGTGCTATTGGACTAGCGAACACCGGGGAGCTGTTTTTT | CASSAIGLANTGELFF